The clone carrying this T cell receptor beta chain was detected a few times. Its antigen is not identified. One entry per CDR3 protein results from TCRdb running MiXCR on the reads. The table includes about 57,000 distinct CDR3 sequences, 20% to 25% detected once. The data derive from a study of T cell repertoires in cytomegalovirus infection. Germline assignment: CDR1 SNHLY and CDR2 FYNNEI. Unmatched junction bases numbered 6, after V lost 0 bases and J lost 6 bases. The CDR3 is made up of 16 amino acids. Study results and caveats: In two of eight donors, the top clonotype was HLA-C-restricted CMV-specific.

The input for sequencing was CD8+ T cells from cultured PBMCs, taken from culture after CMV antigen stimulation. The J gene is TRBJ1-2, the V gene TRBV2; 11 nucleotides agree with TRBD1. The TCR sequence derives from a human donor in good health (CMV status not recorded). Some clones in this sample may be carry-over from other donors' samples. The CDR3 region is CASSEARTGGMDGYTF. The CDR3 nucleotides are TGTGCCAGCAGTGAAGCCCGGACAGGGGGCATGGATGGCTACACCTTC.